This TCR beta chain was sequenced for a study of T cell changes during pregnancy in multiple sclerosis. The V gene's germline CDR1 is SGHDN and CDR2 FVKESK. After removal of 0 bases from V and 7 bases from J, the junction contained 7 bases not matched to a gene. This CDR3 spans 15 amino acids. Method: immunoSEQ multiplex PCR; TCRdb's copy keeps in-frame clones and lacks some. The sample holds 65,000 to 90,000 clones, approximately 90% seen once. The clonotype originates from a female donor in good health, serving as a control in a pregnancy study. Some clones in this sample may be carry-over from other donors' samples. The sequencing here drew on PBMCs, taken in the first trimester of pregnancy. The chain joins TRBV14 to TRBJ2-3; 7 nucleotides agree with TRBD2. DNA of the CDR3: TGTGCCAGCAGCCAAGATGGGGACTACCCGTATACGCAGTATTTT. The encoded protein is CASSQDGDYPYTQYF.